This TCR beta chain was sequenced in a study of blood T cell repertoires in COVID-19. This table comes from immunoSEQ multiplex PCR, and its TCRdb copy is limited to in-frame clones, with some not included. The table records some 400,000 clones, about 89% of them present only once. V lost 2 bases, J lost 4 bases, and 12 bases lay in between. This CDR3 is 14 amino acids long. Germline values: CDR1 GTSNPN, CDR2 SVGIG (reference sequence). What was sequenced was PBMCs or T cells enriched from blood (not recorded which). This receptor was taken from a man aged 30 to 45 who had recovered from COVID-19. The chain carries TRBV30 and TRBJ1-5, with D perhaps TRBD1 (6 bases). The CDR3 nucleotides read TGTGCCTGGAGTATAGGACAGCTAAATCAGCCCCAGCATTTT. Protein product: CAWSIGQLNQPQHF.